The clone carrying this T cell receptor beta chain has more than one count but fewer than ten. The antigen remains undetermined. Researchers used 5'RACE with constant-segment primers to make TCR alpha and TCR beta cDNA libraries that carry sample barcodes and UMIs. MiXCR, run by TCRdb on the 5' RACE reads, gives a single entry per CDR3 protein. The table includes 45,000 to 50,000 distinct CDR3 sequences, approximately 7.6% detected once. The data originate from a study of T-cell memory formation after mild COVID-19. On the study more broadly: Among the donors, TCR clusters were largely specific to each donor. General study results and limits: Mainly in CM and EM were contracting CD4+ clones; CD8+ were in EMRA. The appearance of some responding clones in pre-infection memory suggested that cross-reactive memory joined.

This CDR3 is built from 12 residues. Trimming left V 5 bases short and J 13 bases short, with 17 bases between. Sequencing used PBMCs or a T cell subset sorted from them (not recorded which). The V gene is TRBV12-3 or TRBV12-4, the J gene TRBJ1-2, with D maybe TRBD1 (6 bases). The source of this sequence is a young man who had mild COVID-19 (a few samples of this study predate the infection). Cell type and time point are not known. The CDR3 reads CASSPRTAGITF. CDR3 sequence (DNA): TGTGCCAGCAGTCCAAGGACAGCGGGCATCACCTTC.